Shown below are 23 T cell receptor beta chains from a single sample sequenced in a study of cytomegalovirus exposure and HLA in healthy donors. PCR employed 60 Vbeta and 13 Jbeta primers. The table came from immunoSEQ multiplex PCR; TCRdb's copy has only in-frame clones and leaves some out. The sample has some 180,000 clones, roughly four fifths seen once. The sequenced sample was PBMCs. The receptors originated from a woman between 18 and 29 years old in good health and CMV-seronegative.

J is TRBJ2-1 and V is TRBV30; D possibly corresponds to TRBD1 (6 bases). Germline V gives CDR1 GTSNPN, CDR2 SVGIG (reference sequence). The CDR3 totals 13 residues. V was cut by 4 bases and J by 6 bases, with 13 bases left in between. CDR3 nucleotide sequence: TGTGCCTGGAACTTGGGGGCTCTCAATGAGCAGTTCTTC. It codes for CAWNLGALNEQFF.

This clone was seen a single time. The CDR3 sequence: CASSPLQGLALYNEQFF. CDR3 nucleotide sequence: TGTGCCAGCTCACCACTCCAAGGACTAGCGCTATACAATGAGCAGTTCTTC. This chain uses TRBV18 with TRBJ2-1, with 9 bases that match TRBD2. V shed 1 base and J 4 bases; nucleotides not matched to a gene: 8. There are 17 residues in the CDR3. From germline, CDR1 is KGHSH and CDR2 LQKENI.

This chain connects TRBV7-8 to TRBJ1-1; tentatively, D is TRBD1 (5 bases). Germline-derived CDR1 and CDR2 are SGHVS and FQNEAQ. CDR3 length: 14 amino acids. Deletions cut 4 bases from V and 1 base from J, with 10 bases between. This CDR3 reads CASSSLTGNTEAFF. The CDR3 nucleotides read TGTGCCAGCAGCTCCCTCACAGGGAACACTGAAGCTTTCTTT. The variable domain in full, completed from reference TRBV7-8 and TRBJ1-1, reads GAGVSQSPRYKVAKRGQDVALRCDPISGHVSLFWYQQALGQGPEFLTYFQNEAQLDKSGLPSDRFFAERPEGSVSTLKIQRTQQEDSAVYLCASSSLTGNTEAFFGQGTRLTVV.

CDR3 region: CASSLVTGVAGNTIYF. The CDR3 nucleotides are TGTGCCAGCAGCTTAGTGACAGGGGTTGCTGGAAACACCATATATTTT. The V and J genes are TRBV7-2 and TRBJ1-3, with 8 bases fitting TRBD1. The J segment lost 2 bases and the V segment lost 1 base, leaving 4 bases of the junction unmatched. CDR3 length equals 16 residues. The germline V gene encodes CDR1 SGHTA and CDR2 FQGNSA. Variable domain in full (rest from reference TRBV7-2 and TRBJ1-3): GAGVSQSPSNKVTEKGKDVELRCDPISGHTALYWYRQSLGQGLEFLIYFQGNSAPDKSGLPSDRFSAERTGGSVSTLTIQRTQQEDSAVYLCASSLVTGVAGNTIYFGEGSWLTVV.

This chain connects TRBV13 to TRBJ2-1, with 10 positions matching TRBD2. The CDR3 loop spans 16 amino acids. Germline CDR1 and CDR2: PRHDT and FYEKMQ (reference sequence). J lost 4 bases, V lost 4 bases, and 7 bases had no gene match. CDR3 sequence reads: CASSSATSGDYNEQFF. CDR3 DNA: TGTGCCAGCAGCTCCGCTACTAGCGGGGATTACAATGAGCAGTTCTTC.

The V gene is TRBV5-6, the J gene TRBJ2-5; D unresolved. Germline values: CDR1 SGHDT, CDR2 YYEEEE. V shed 2 bases and J shed 0 bases, with 5 bases lying between them. This CDR3 has 13 residues. The CDR3 DNA reads TGTGCCAGCAGCTTCGGGTACCAAGAGACCCAGTACTTC. This sequence encodes CASSFGYQETQYF.

V is TRBV18 and J is TRBJ1-3; perhaps TRBD1 as D (5 bases). The CDR3 has 15 amino acids. Looked up from germline, CDR1 is KGHSH and CDR2 is LQKENI. V was cut by 3 bases and J by 4 bases, with 13 bases left in between. CDR3 nucleotide sequence: TGTGCCAGCTCACCTGACAGTTTGCTCGGAAACACCATATATTTT. Translating gives CASSPDSLLGNTIYF.

J is TRBJ1-4 and V is TRBV27; TRBD1 matches 7 bases. From germline, CDR1 is MNHEY and CDR2 SMNVEV (reference sequence). This CDR3 has 16 residues. V lost 1 base, J lost 7 bases, and 9 bases stayed unmatched. The CDR3 nucleotides read TGTGCCAGCAGTTTATTACGGGACAGTGAGCCTGAAAAACTGTTTTTT. Its translation: CASSLLRDSEPEKLFF.

This sequence joins TRBV5-4 and TRBJ1-1; TRBD1 is a possible D gene (6 bases). This CDR3 spans 11 amino acids. Per the germline V gene, CDR1 is SGHNT and CDR2 is YYREEE (reference sequence). CDR3 region: CASQGNTEAFF. CDR3 nucleotides: TGTGCATCACAGGGGAACACTGAAGCTTTCTTT.

This chain links TRBV5-6 with TRBJ2-2; D is possibly TRBD1 (5 bases). The CDR3 covers 11 residues. From germline, CDR1 is SGHDT and CDR2 YYEEEE. V shed 2 bases and J shed 10 bases, with 6 bases lying between them. CDR3 sequence: CASSLGQELFF. CDR3 in DNA: TGTGCCAGCAGCTTAGGACAGGAGCTGTTTTTT.

The V gene is TRBV19, the J gene TRBJ1-1; D gene uncertain. The V gene lost 3 bases and the J gene lost 1 base, with 3 bases spanning the gap. Germline V gene data show CDR1 as LNHDA and CDR2 as SQIVND (reference sequence). CDR3 length: 12 amino acids. DNA for the CDR3: TGTGCCAGTAGTATCTGGAACACTGAAGCTTTCTTT. Protein sequence: CASSIWNTEAFF.

V usage is TRBV15 and J usage is TRBJ2-7; possible D gene TRBD1, 6 bases. CDR1 is LNHNV and CDR2 is YYDKDF in the germline V gene (reference sequence). The CDR3 covers 18 residues. V lost 1 base and J lost 2, with 21 bases in between. CDR3 in DNA: TGTGCCACCAGCAGAGTTAGCCAACAGGGTATCGGGCCCTACGAGCAGTACTTC. The encoded protein is CATSRVSQQGIGPYEQYF.

J is TRBJ2-5 and V is TRBV11-3; TRBD2 might be the D (8 bases). In germline, CDR1 is SGHNT, CDR2 YENEEA. Trimming shortened V by 0 bases and J by 4 bases, and 24 bases separated the two germline ends. The CDR3 contains 19 residues. The CDR3 loop is CASSLEGGGIGGRSETQYF. DNA for the CDR3: TGTGCCAGCAGCTTAGAGGGAGGGGGCATCGGCGGGAGGTCAGAGACCCAGTACTTC.

This CDR3 reads CASHQGAGYQETQYF. The CDR3 region has the DNA TGCGCCAGCCACCAAGGCGCGGGGTACCAAGAGACCCAGTACTTC. The chain is built from TRBV5-1 and TRBJ2-5; D might be TRBD2 (6 bases). In germline, CDR1 is SGHRS, CDR2 YFSETQ. V lost 7 bases to trimming and J lost 0 bases, with 16 bases between them. The CDR3 length is 15 residues.

This chain joins TRBV5-4 and TRBJ1-1; 10 nucleotides align to TRBD1. Germline loops: CDR1 SGHNT, CDR2 YYREEE (reference sequence). The length of the CDR3 is 13 residues. The V gene end was trimmed by 3 bases and the J gene end by 4 bases; junction bases not matched to a gene: 0. In DNA, the CDR3 is TGTGCCAGCAGCTGGGACAGGGGCACTGAAGCTTTCTTT. This translates into CASSWDRGTEAFF.

A few counts support this clone. The V call is TRBV6-5, the J call TRBJ1-1, with TRBD1 identical over 9 bases. Germline V lookup: CDR1 MNHEY, CDR2 SVGAGI. CDR3 length: 14 amino acids. The V segment lost 4 bases and the J segment 5 bases; nucleotides outside the gene matches: 5. CDR3 residues: CASSWDRVRTEAFF. The DNA of the CDR3 is TGTGCCAGCAGTTGGGACAGGGTGAGGACTGAAGCTTTCTTT.

The V and J genes are TRBV6-1 and TRBJ1-4; tentatively, D is TRBD1 (6 bases). V dropped 7 bases and J dropped 9 bases, with 18 bases sitting between them. Germline CDR1 and CDR2: MNHNS and SASEGT. The CDR3 length is 14 residues. The CDR3 sequence is CASKETGLGQKLFF. The CDR3 DNA reads TGTGCCAGCAAGGAGACAGGTTTGGGCCAAAAACTGTTTTTT.

This clone was picked up a small number of times. The chain combines TRBV5-6 with TRBJ2-7; possibly TRBD1 for D (6 bases). Germline V gene data show CDR1 as SGHDT and CDR2 as YYEEEE. V was pared by 4 bases and J by 2 bases, with 10 bases between. The CDR3 spans 13 residues. CDR3 sequence: CASSLWGPYEQYV. The DNA of the CDR3 is TGTGCCAGCAGCCTTTGGGGGCCCTACGAGCAGTACGTC.

This chain uses TRBV2 with TRBJ1-1, with no clear D. Per germline, CDR1 SNHLY and CDR2 FYNNEI. The length of the CDR3 is 14 residues. V was trimmed by 7 bases and J by 3 bases, leaving 15 bases between them. For the CDR3, the DNA is TGTGCCAGCATCGATGAATACCGGGACACTGAAGCTTTCTTT. This sequence encodes CASIDEYRDTEAFF.

This chain joins TRBV2 and TRBJ2-1; D is ambiguous. V was cut by 4 bases and J by 6 bases, with 16 bases left in between. The germline V gene encodes CDR1 SNHLY and CDR2 FYNNEI. The CDR3 extends over 15 amino acids. CDR3 nucleotides: TGTGCCAGCAGTGTGGCCCGAACGCCTCCCAATGAGCAGTTCTTC. The encoded protein is CASSVARTPPNEQFF.

V usage is TRBV11-3 and J usage is TRBJ2-7, with 8 bases identical to TRBD2. The CDR3 sequence is 15 residues long. Unmatched junction bases numbered 9, after V lost 5 bases and J lost 3 bases. Per germline, CDR1 SGHNT and CDR2 YENEEA. CDR3: CASSRKSGRDYEQYF. The DNA for the CDR3 is TGTGCCAGCAGCCGAAAAAGCGGGAGAGACTACGAGCAGTACTTC.

This clone came up a few times. The V and J genes are TRBV5-1 and TRBJ1-1; the D is unclear. Germline CDR1 and CDR2: SGHRS and YFSETQ. V lost 0 bases to trimming and J lost 4 bases, with 13 bases between them. This CDR3 has 15 amino acids. DNA for the CDR3: TGCGCCAGCAGCTTGGGCTCGTCGGGGAGCACTGAAGCTTTCTTT. This encodes CASSLGSSGSTEAFF.

This sequence joins TRBV11-2 and TRBJ2-2; 8 bases align to TRBD1. Trimming at V came to 5 bases and at J to 1 base, leaving 3 bases not matched to a gene. The CDR3 extends over 15 amino acids. Germline CDR1 and CDR2: SGHAT and FQNNGV. CDR3 in amino acids: CASSRDRKNTGELFF. The CDR3 DNA sequence: TGTGCCAGCAGCCGGGACAGGAAGAACACCGGGGAGCTGTTTTTT.